This T cell receptor (beta chain) was found in a study of cytomegalovirus exposure and HLA in healthy donors. Study observations and caveats: The authors assumed roughly uniform sequencing depth across donors for presence/absence analyses.

Regarding this clone: Antigen: not known.

CDR1 is LNHDA and CDR2 is SQIVND in the germline V gene (reference sequence). V lost 5 bases to trimming and J lost 1 base; unmatched junction nucleotides: 5. This CDR3 has 16 amino acids. PCR amplification relied on 60 Vbeta primers (plus 13 Jbeta primers). Measured with immunoSEQ multiplex PCR; TCRdb has only the in-frame clones, and not every one. This table has approximately 200,000 clones, just under 75% appearing once. The chain employs TRBV19 and TRBJ2-1; 10 nucleotides align to TRBD2. The receptor comes from a man aged 25 to 40 in good health and CMV-seropositive. Sequencing was done on a sample of PBMCs. The CDR3 nucleotides read TGTGCCAGTAGTGGTAAGACTAGCGGGTCCTACAATGAGCAGTTCTTC. Translated, it gives CASSGKTSGSYNEQFF.